This T cell receptor (beta chain) comes out of a study of blood T cell repertoires in COVID-19. The overall study: Samples came from the United States, Italy and Spain, spanning acute and convalescent COVID-19.

Under the authors' procedure: Nucleated cell number was recorded as an estimate derived from reference gene primer amplification. Profiling relied on immunoSEQ multiplex PCR, and the TCRdb table lists in-frame clones only, not all of them. Clone size and the V and J calls come from that table; the DNA yielded D and trimming. The repertoire consists of 200,000 to 250,000 clones, with 85% to 90% occurring once and the leading ten covering 3.5% to 5%. This clone was seen a few times. This receptor was taken from a man aged 50 or older with acute or convalescent COVID-19. The specimen sequenced was peripheral blood.

The CDR3 DNA reads as TGCGCCAGCAGCCAAGTTGCAGGGCTTTCCTATGGCTACACCTTC. It yields the protein CASSQVAGLSYGYTF. The chain has TRBV4-1 and TRBJ1-2, with D perhaps matching TRBD1 (5 bases). The germline V gene encodes CDR1 MGHRA and CDR2 YSYEKL. The CDR3 runs to 15 residues. V lost 1 base and J lost 4, with 13 bases in between.